These T cell receptor beta chains were read from a single sample in a study of Siglec-9 on CD8 T cells in melanoma. Generated by immunoSEQ multiplex PCR, the TCRdb table keeps only in-frame clones and is missing some. The sample contains approximately 39,000 clones, approximately 84% of which appear only once. The sequencing input was Siglec-9- CD8+ T cells sorted from blood. These receptors were collected from a human donor in good health. Each CDR3 is given with its conserved first and last residue. Each record gives: D gene, clone size, V gene, J gene, CDR3 protein, CDR3 DNA. A D gene is named only where the DNA matches it firmly. For some rows the clone size is stated as once, few or many, or as a class when expanded; others skip it.

d_call: NA; clone_size: NA; v_call: TRBV5-1; j_call: TRBJ1-2; cdr3_aa: CASSLPADYDRPYYGYTF; cdr3_nt: TGCGCCAGCAGCTTACCGGCGGACTACGACAGACCTTACTATGGCTACACCTTC
d_call: NA; clone_size: few; v_call: TRBV6-1; j_call: TRBJ1-1; cdr3_aa: CASTGRGTNTEAFF; cdr3_nt: TGTGCCAGCACCGGTAGGGGGACGAACACTGAAGCTTTCTTT
d_call: NA; clone_size: NA; v_call: TRBV29-1; j_call: TRBJ2-7; cdr3_aa: CSVGGDTYEQYF; cdr3_nt: TGCAGCGTTGGAGGGGACACCTACGAGCAGTACTTC
d_call: NA; clone_size: few; v_call: TRBV5-4; j_call: TRBJ1-1; cdr3_aa: CASSLRGSSEAFF; cdr3_nt: TGTGCCAGCAGCTTGAGGGGGTCTAGTGAAGCTTTCTTT
d_call: NA; clone_size: NA; v_call: TRBV28; j_call: TRBJ2-1; cdr3_aa: CASSPRGEQFF; cdr3_nt: TGTGCCAGCAGCCCCAGAGGTGAGCAGTTCTTC
d_call: NA; clone_size: NA; v_call: TRBV5-5; j_call: TRBJ1-1; cdr3_aa: CASSLVLGAEAFF; cdr3_nt: TGTGCCAGCAGCTTGGTCCTGGGGGCTGAAGCTTTCTTT
d_call: NA; clone_size: NA; v_call: TRBV20-1; j_call: TRBJ2-7; cdr3_aa: CSAGDSAEQYF; cdr3_nt: TGCAGTGCTGGGGACTCTGCAGAGCAGTACTTC
d_call: NA; clone_size: NA; v_call: TRBV29-1; j_call: TRBJ2-7; cdr3_aa: CSVEEAGTQTYEQYF; cdr3_nt: TGCAGCGTTGAAGAAGCCGGGACACAAACCTACGAGCAGTACTTC
d_call: TRBD1; clone_size: NA; v_call: TRBV4-1; j_call: TRBJ2-1; cdr3_aa: CASSHGQGFNEQFF; cdr3_nt: TGCGCCAGCAGTCATGGACAGGGTTTCAATGAGCAGTTCTTC
d_call: NA; clone_size: few; v_call: TRBV10-2; j_call: TRBJ1-1; cdr3_aa: CASSEGRNTEAFF; cdr3_nt: TGCGCCAGCAGTGAGGGCAGAAACACTGAAGCTTTCTTT
d_call: NA; clone_size: NA; v_call: TRBV19; j_call: TRBJ2-1; cdr3_aa: CASSLDVGRYNEQFF; cdr3_nt: TGTGCCAGTAGTCTCGACGTGGGGAGGTACAATGAGCAGTTCTTC
d_call: NA; clone_size: NA; v_call: TRBV30; j_call: TRBJ2-1; cdr3_aa: CAFNSGSTYNEQFF; cdr3_nt: TGTGCCTTCAATAGCGGATCCACCTACAATGAGCAGTTCTTC
d_call: TRBD2; clone_size: NA; v_call: TRBV7-9; j_call: TRBJ2-1; cdr3_aa: CASSNSWLAGNNEQFF; cdr3_nt: TGTGCCAGCAGCAACTCTTGGCTAGCGGGCAACAATGAGCAGTTCTTC
d_call: NA; clone_size: medium-sized; v_call: TRBV9; j_call: TRBJ1-2; cdr3_aa: CASSVASDNEGYTF; cdr3_nt: TGTGCCAGCAGCGTCGCCTCCGACAATGAGGGCTACACCTTC
d_call: NA; clone_size: NA; v_call: TRBV9; j_call: TRBJ1-1; cdr3_aa: CASSVLAPGHLMNTEAFF; cdr3_nt: TGTGCCAGCAGCGTACTAGCTCCGGGACACCTCATGAACACTGAAGCTTTCTTT
d_call: NA; clone_size: NA; v_call: TRBV27; j_call: TRBJ2-7; cdr3_aa: CASSNSRGSYEQYF; cdr3_nt: TGTGCCAGTTCAAACTCGCGGGGCTCCTACGAGCAGTACTTC
d_call: TRBD2; clone_size: few; v_call: TRBV11-2; j_call: TRBJ2-5; cdr3_aa: CASSRGLAGFQETQYF; cdr3_nt: TGTGCCAGCAGCCGGGGACTAGCGGGGTTCCAAGAGACCCAGTACTTC
d_call: NA; clone_size: few; v_call: TRBV4-1; j_call: TRBJ2-7; cdr3_aa: CASSQGFGGPYEQYF; cdr3_nt: TGCGCCAGCAGCCAAGGCTTCGGGGGGCCCTACGAGCAGTACTTC
d_call: NA; clone_size: few; v_call: TRBV27; j_call: TRBJ2-7; cdr3_aa: CASSLFPGSYEQYF; cdr3_nt: TGTGCCAGCAGTTTATTCCCAGGCAGCTACGAGCAGTACTTC
d_call: NA; clone_size: few; v_call: TRBV4-1; j_call: TRBJ1-5; cdr3_aa: CASSQEGVGNQPQHF; cdr3_nt: TGCGCCAGCAGCCAAGAGGGAGTAGGCAATCAGCCCCAGCATTTT
d_call: NA; clone_size: NA; v_call: TRBV11-3; j_call: TRBJ2-7; cdr3_aa: CASSAATRDFIPEEQYF; cdr3_nt: TGTGCCAGCAGCGCCGCCACCCGGGACTTCATACCAGAAGAGCAGTACTTC
d_call: NA; clone_size: NA; v_call: TRBV6-4; j_call: TRBJ2-1; cdr3_aa: CASSEDAYNEQFF; cdr3_nt: TGTGCCAGCAGTGAGGACGCCTACAATGAGCAGTTCTTC
d_call: NA; clone_size: NA; v_call: TRBV6-1; j_call: TRBJ1-3; cdr3_aa: CASRATADSGNTIYF; cdr3_nt: TGTGCCAGCAGGGCAACGGCCGACTCTGGAAACACCATATATTTT
d_call: NA; clone_size: NA; v_call: TRBV6-5; j_call: TRBJ1-6; cdr3_aa: CASSYTDSLNSPLHF; cdr3_nt: TGTGCCAGCAGTTATACGGACAGCTTGAATTCACCCCTCCACTTT
d_call: TRBD2; clone_size: NA; v_call: TRBV28; j_call: TRBJ2-7; cdr3_aa: CASSNERETYEQYF; cdr3_nt: TGTGCCAGCAGCAACGAGCGGGAGACTTACGAGCAGTACTTC
d_call: NA; clone_size: NA; v_call: TRBV7-2; j_call: TRBJ1-1; cdr3_aa: CASSPGLKGQGTEAFF; cdr3_nt: TGTGCCAGCAGCCCTGGCCTGAAGGGGCAGGGCACTGAAGCTTTCTTT
d_call: TRBD1; clone_size: NA; v_call: TRBV4-2; j_call: TRBJ1-3; cdr3_aa: CAYRGPGNTIYF; cdr3_nt: TGTGCGTACAGGGGGCCCGGAAACACCATATATTTT
d_call: TRBD2; clone_size: NA; v_call: TRBV5-4; j_call: TRBJ2-2; cdr3_aa: CASSWGLAENTGELFF; cdr3_nt: TGTGCCAGCAGCTGGGGACTAGCGGAGAACACCGGGGAGCTGTTTTTT
d_call: TRBD1; clone_size: NA; v_call: TRBV27; j_call: TRBJ1-1; cdr3_aa: CASSVHNRGGFTEAFF; cdr3_nt: TGTGCCAGCAGTGTACATAACAGGGGGGGGTTTACTGAAGCTTTCTTT
d_call: TRBD1; clone_size: NA; v_call: TRBV6-5; j_call: TRBJ1-6; cdr3_aa: CASSPGGGGSPLHF; cdr3_nt: TGTGCCAGCAGCCCTGGAGGGGGCGGCTCACCCCTCCACTTT
d_call: TRBD2; clone_size: NA; v_call: TRBV2; j_call: TRBJ2-7; cdr3_aa: CASSEPSRGGYEQYF; cdr3_nt: TGTGCCAGCAGTGAACCCTCACGGGGGGGCTACGAGCAGTACTTC
d_call: NA; clone_size: NA; v_call: TRBV7-3; j_call: TRBJ2-5; cdr3_aa: CASSPTAAWETQYF; cdr3_nt: TGTGCCAGCAGCCCCACAGCGGCCTGGGAGACCCAGTACTTC
d_call: NA; clone_size: NA; v_call: TRBV27; j_call: TRBJ2-2; cdr3_aa: CASSPPTGWAGELFF; cdr3_nt: TGTGCCAGCAGTCCCCCAACAGGGTGGGCCGGGGAGCTGTTTTTT
d_call: NA; clone_size: NA; v_call: TRBV5-6; j_call: TRBJ1-2; cdr3_aa: CASSHALGGRDYGYTF; cdr3_nt: TGTGCCAGCAGCCATGCTTTGGGGGGCAGGGACTATGGCTACACCTTC
d_call: NA; clone_size: NA; v_call: TRBV7-6; j_call: TRBJ2-6; cdr3_aa: CASSVGGANVLTF; cdr3_nt: TGTGCCAGCAGCGTCGGTGGGGCCAACGTCCTGACTTTC
d_call: NA; clone_size: NA; v_call: TRBV30; j_call: TRBJ2-1; cdr3_aa: CAWIIGGGEQFF; cdr3_nt: TGTGCCTGGATCATCGGGGGCGGTGAGCAGTTCTTC
d_call: TRBD1; clone_size: NA; v_call: TRBV6-1; j_call: TRBJ2-7; cdr3_aa: CASSGWQAGQGTYEQYF; cdr3_nt: TGTGCCAGCAGTGGTTGGCAGGCGGGACAGGGGACTTACGAGCAGTACTTC
d_call: NA; clone_size: NA; v_call: TRBV5-1; j_call: TRBJ1-6; cdr3_aa: CASSLEQDLPPLHF; cdr3_nt: TGCGCCAGCAGCTTGGAACAAGATCTTCCACCCCTCCACTTT
d_call: NA; clone_size: NA; v_call: TRBV11-2; j_call: TRBJ2-7; cdr3_aa: CASSLGGEYYEQYF; cdr3_nt: TGTGCCAGCAGCTTAGGCGGTGAATACTACGAGCAGTACTTC
d_call: NA; clone_size: NA; v_call: TRBV6-5; j_call: TRBJ1-1; cdr3_aa: CASSYSGLTEAFF; cdr3_nt: TGTGCCAGCAGTTACTCCGGGCTCACTGAAGCTTTCTTT
d_call: NA; clone_size: NA; v_call: TRBV6-6; j_call: TRBJ1-1; cdr3_aa: CASSYSRQGNTEAFF; cdr3_nt: TGTGCCAGCAGTTACTCGAGGCAGGGGAACACTGAAGCTTTCTTT
d_call: NA; clone_size: NA; v_call: TRBV7-9; j_call: TRBJ2-3; cdr3_aa: CASSLVSAPSTDTQYF; cdr3_nt: TGTGCCAGCAGCTTAGTTAGCGCTCCTAGCACAGATACGCAGTATTTT
d_call: NA; clone_size: NA; v_call: TRBV19; j_call: TRBJ1-1; cdr3_aa: CASSTPRLEAFF; cdr3_nt: TGTGCCAGTAGTACCCCCAGGCTTGAAGCTTTCTTT
d_call: TRBD1; clone_size: NA; v_call: TRBV5-1; j_call: TRBJ2-1; cdr3_aa: CASSLEQGGYNEQFF; cdr3_nt: TGCGCCAGCAGCTTGGAACAGGGGGGCTACAATGAGCAGTTCTTC
d_call: TRBD2; clone_size: NA; v_call: TRBV4-1; j_call: TRBJ2-2; cdr3_aa: CASSQGLAGAGELFF; cdr3_nt: TGCGCCAGCAGCCAGGGACTAGCGGGAGCCGGGGAGCTGTTTTTT
d_call: NA; clone_size: NA; v_call: TRBV7-2; j_call: TRBJ2-7; cdr3_aa: CASSLELGGEQYF; cdr3_nt: TGTGCCAGCAGCTTAGAACTGGGGGGAGAGCAGTACTTC
d_call: TRBD2; clone_size: NA; v_call: TRBV5-1; j_call: TRBJ2-7; cdr3_aa: CASTFGGGSYEQYF; cdr3_nt: TGCGCCAGCACATTTGGCGGGGGCTCCTACGAGCAGTACTTC
d_call: NA; clone_size: NA; v_call: TRBV7-9; j_call: TRBJ2-2; cdr3_aa: CASSLDNTGELFF; cdr3_nt: TGTGCCAGCAGTTTAGACAACACCGGGGAGCTGTTTTTT
d_call: NA; clone_size: NA; v_call: TRBV2; j_call: TRBJ2-7; cdr3_aa: CASSEGATYEQYF; cdr3_nt: TGTGCCAGCAGTGAGGGGGCAACCTACGAGCAGTACTTC
d_call: TRBD2; clone_size: NA; v_call: TRBV28; j_call: TRBJ2-1; cdr3_aa: CATKLALYNEQFF; cdr3_nt: TGTGCCACCAAACTAGCGCTCTACAATGAGCAGTTCTTC
d_call: NA; clone_size: NA; v_call: TRBV6-5; j_call: TRBJ2-5; cdr3_aa: CASSHTWGEETQYF; cdr3_nt: TGTGCCAGCAGCCACACGTGGGGGGAAGAGACCCAGTACTTC
d_call: NA; clone_size: NA; v_call: TRBV5-5; j_call: TRBJ2-5; cdr3_aa: CASSLVNQDQYF; cdr3_nt: TGTGCCAGCAGCTTGGTCAATCAGGACCAGTACTTC